Below are 27 T cell receptor beta chains sequenced from a single sample in a study of T cell changes during pregnancy in multiple sclerosis (dated by TCRdb to between 2018 and 2021). Library construction relied on the immunoSEQ multiplex PCR assay. TCRdb retrieved this table from immuneACCESS and kept in-frame rearrangements only. Not all clones are present; in checked studies, unresolved V genes account for under half, and no reason is known for the remainder. This sample is represented by approximately 46,000 clones; approximately 92% of them were singletons. Approximately 8.3% of the sample rests with the top ten. This material consisted of CD8+ T cells from peripheral blood mononuclear cells, taken in the second trimester of pregnancy. Receptor source: a female donor with multiple sclerosis, enrolled in a pregnancy study.

V is TRBV11-2 and J is TRBJ1-2; no clear D. Trimming stripped 3 bases from V and 1 base from J, with 12 bases between. CDR3 length: 15 amino acids. CDR1 and CDR2 (germline): SGHAT, FQNNGV. The CDR3 here is CASSLYREINYGYTF. As DNA, the CDR3 is TGTGCCAGCAGCTTGTACAGAGAGATTAACTATGGCTACACCTTC.

The gene calls are TRBV7-9 and TRBJ1-2; the D gene is possibly TRBD1 (5 bases). The CDR3 loop spans 15 amino acids. CDR1 is SEHNR and CDR2 is FQNEAQ in the germline V gene (reference sequence). V dropped 1 base and J dropped 1 base, with 10 bases sitting between them. The DNA of the CDR3 is TGTGCCAGCAGCTTAGGCGGCGGGGGTAACTATGGCTACACCTTC. It yields the protein CASSLGGGGNYGYTF.

V gene TRBV9 combines with J gene TRBJ2-5; 9 bases agree with TRBD2. After removal of 3 bases from V and 4 bases from J, the junction contained 7 bases not matched to a gene. The CDR3 covers 15 residues. In germline, CDR1 is SGDLS, CDR2 YYNGEE. The CDR3 bases are TGTGCCAGCAGCGAGGGCGGGGGGGCCCGAGAGACCCAGTACTTC. It codes for CASSEGGGARETQYF.

The genes are TRBV6-1 and TRBJ2-2; 7 nucleotides align to TRBD1. Looked up from germline, CDR1 is MNHNS and CDR2 is SASEGT. V shed 2 bases, J shed 0 bases, and the junction held 3 bases outside the gene matches. The CDR3 is made up of 16 amino acids. The CDR3 loop is CASSEPGQTNTGELFF. The CDR3 DNA reads TGTGCCAGCAGTGAACCGGGACAGACGAACACCGGGGAGCTGTTTTTT.

This rearrangement joins TRBV5-4 to TRBJ1-2; D remains ambiguous. V lost 4 bases to trimming and J lost 6 bases, with 19 bases between them. Per the germline V gene, CDR1 is SGHNT and CDR2 is YYREEE (reference sequence). This CDR3 region has 15 residues. CDR3 DNA: TGTGCCAGCAGCCACAACCGGGTCTCAGCCGATGGCTACACCTTC. Its translation is CASSHNRVSADGYTF.

The table lists this clone with a count of one. J is TRBJ1-2 and V is TRBV10-3; D is perhaps TRBD1 (5 bases). Germline values: CDR1 ENHRY, CDR2 SYGVKD. This CDR3 spans 15 amino acids. V lost 4 bases to trimming and J lost 3 bases, with 15 bases between them. For the CDR3, the DNA is TGTGCCATCAGTGTAACAGGCGAAGGGTACTATGGCTACACCTTC. Encoded protein: CAISVTGEGYYGYTF.

The chain couples TRBV7-9 to TRBJ2-6; D ambiguous. Germline lookup yields CDR1 SEHNR and CDR2 FQNEAQ (reference sequence). Trimming stripped 5 bases from V and 10 bases from J, with 6 bases between. The CDR3 consists of 11 residues. The CDR3 DNA sequence: TGTGCCAGCAGCGAAGAGAACGTCCTGACTTTC. Translated, it gives CASSEENVLTF.

Concerning this clone itself: In the same sample, other DNA sequences code for this CDR3. The J gene is TRBJ2-7, the V gene TRBV19; 7 nucleotides line up with TRBD1. This CDR3 is 15 amino acids long. The germline V gene has CDR1 LNHDA and CDR2 SQIVND (reference sequence). The junction had 3 bases not matched to a gene; V was cut back by 1 base and J by 0 bases. The CDR3 sequence is CASSIAGDSSYEQYF. CDR3 nucleotide sequence: TGTGCCAGTAGTATAGCAGGGGACAGCTCCTACGAGCAGTACTTC.

This rearrangement joins TRBV25-1 to TRBJ2-5; D is unclear. Germline CDR1 MGHDK, CDR2 SYGVNS. The CDR3 loop spans 10 amino acids. Trimming removed 6 bases at V and 5 bases at J, with 4 bases between. CDR3 region: CASSLETQYF. CDR3 DNA: TGTGCCAGCAGCCTGGAGACCCAGTACTTC. Together with reference TRBV25-1 and TRBJ2-5, the CDR3 gives the full variable domain: EADIYQTPRYLVIGTGKKITLECSQTMGHDKMYWYQQDPGMELHLIHYSYGVNSTEKGDLSSESTVSRIRTEHFPLTLESARPSHTSQYLCASSLETQYFGPGTRLLVL.

The chain has TRBV10-3 and TRBJ2-5; no reliable D call. The CDR3 totals 13 residues. Trimming left V 6 bases short and J 2 bases short, with 10 bases between. Germline V gene lookup returns CDR1 ENHRY and CDR2 SYGVKD. CDR3 loop: CAISPENQETQYF. The DNA for the CDR3 is TGTGCCATCAGCCCGGAGAATCAAGAGACCCAGTACTTC.

This clone was observed once. CDR3 amino acids: CAISSGVGTEAFF. For the CDR3, the DNA is TGTGCCATCAGTTCAGGGGTGGGCACTGAAGCTTTCTTT. The chain has TRBV10-3 and TRBJ1-1, with D tentatively TRBD1 (6 bases). V shed 5 bases and J shed 4 bases, with 11 bases lying between them. Germline-derived CDR1 and CDR2 are ENHRY and SYGVKD. The CDR3 covers 13 residues.

This clone is a singleton in its sample. The rearrangement joins TRBV4-1 to TRBJ2-7; 9 bases line up with TRBD2. The CDR3 is 15 residues long. Trimming at V came to 1 base and at J to 3 bases, leaving 4 bases not matched to a gene. Per germline, CDR1 MGHRA and CDR2 YSYEKL. The CDR3 nucleotides read TGCGCCAGCAGCCAAGGGGCGGGGGGGATCTACGAGCAGTACTTC. Protein: CASSQGAGGIYEQYF.

V and J are TRBV13 and TRBJ2-7; D is possibly TRBD1 (6 bases). Trimming took 4 bases from V and 0 from J, leaving 25 bases between them. Per germline, CDR1 PRHDT and CDR2 FYEKMQ (reference sequence). The CDR3 extends over 19 amino acids. The CDR3 sequence is CASSSQPNGVRDNSYEQYF. In nucleotides, the CDR3 is TGTGCCAGCAGCTCCCAACCAAACGGCGTCCGGGACAACTCCTACGAGCAGTACTTC.

The chain combines TRBV4-2 with TRBJ2-2; 13 nucleotides match TRBD2. In germline, CDR1 is LGHNA, CDR2 YNFKEQ. V shed 5 bases and J 6 bases; nucleotides not matched to a gene: 3. The CDR3 covers 15 residues. The CDR3 DNA follows: TGTGCCAGCAGCGGACTAGCGGGGGTCCCCGGGGAGCTGTTTTTT. It translates to CASSGLAGVPGELFF.

Judged by abundance, this clone is medium-sized. V is TRBV6-1 and J is TRBJ1-1; 9 bases align to TRBD1. The CDR3 loop spans 15 amino acids. V lost 7 bases to trimming and J lost 8 bases; unmatched junction nucleotides: 14. CDR1 and CDR2 from the germline V gene are MNHNS and SASEGT. The CDR3 sequence: CASKRGTGRVLEAFF. DNA of the CDR3: TGTGCCAGCAAGAGAGGGACAGGGAGAGTCCTAGAAGCTTTCTTT.

The rearrangement uses TRBV6-1 and TRBJ2-7; D is uncertain. The CDR3 length is 14 residues. Germline V CDR1 and CDR2: MNHNS, SASEGT. Trimming took 4 bases from V and 6 from J, leaving 16 bases between them. Here the CDR3 reads CASSVGFEAGEQYF. In DNA, the CDR3 is TGTGCCAGCAGTGTTGGATTTGAGGCTGGCGAGCAGTACTTC.

The rearrangement links TRBV4-1 to TRBJ1-2; 8 bases are a match to TRBD1. The CDR3 is 15 residues long. Trimming cost V 7 bases and J 1 base; bases outside gene matches: 8. Germline values: CDR1 MGHRA, CDR2 YSYEKL. The CDR3 here is CASTWGQDYNYGYTF. The DNA of the CDR3 is TGCGCCAGCACCTGGGGACAGGATTATAACTATGGCTACACCTTC.

The rearrangement uses TRBV9 and TRBJ1-2; tentatively, D is TRBD1 (6 bases). CDR3 length: 16 residues. The V end lost 0 bases, the J end lost 6 bases, and 18 bases lay between the germline ends. The V gene's germline CDR1 is SGDLS and CDR2 YYNGEE. The CDR3 is CASSVGRSGTINGYTF. Written as DNA, the CDR3 is TGTGCCAGCAGCGTAGGAAGGAGCGGGACAATTAATGGCTACACCTTC.

This chain connects TRBV5-6 to TRBJ1-2; TRBD1 agrees at 7 bases. Germline values: CDR1 SGHDT, CDR2 YYEEEE. V trimming: 0 bases; J trimming: 5 bases; junction bases outside the gene matches: 1. The CDR3 loop spans 13 amino acids. CDR3 bases: TGTGCCAGCAGCTTGGAGGGACAGTATGGCTACACCTTC. Translation gives CASSLEGQYGYTF.

The rearrangement links TRBV29-1 to TRBJ2-5, with 8 positions matching TRBD1. Trimming took 0 bases from V and 2 from J; bases not matched to a gene: 5. This CDR3 has 15 amino acids. In germline, CDR1 is SQVTM, CDR2 ANQGSEA. The CDR3 loop is CSVEEVYRGQETQYF. DNA for the CDR3: TGCAGCGTTGAAGAAGTTTACAGGGGGCAAGAGACCCAGTACTTC.

CDR3 protein: CASSSSGGANEQFF. The DNA of the CDR3 is TGTGCCAGCAGTTCTAGCGGGGGGGCCAATGAGCAGTTCTTC. The V and J genes are TRBV6-5 and TRBJ2-1; 12 bases fit TRBD2. The germline gives CDR1 MNHEY, CDR2 SVGAGI. The CDR3 is 14 amino acids. After removal of 4 bases from V and 6 bases from J, the junction contained 1 base not matched to a gene.

The rearrangement uses TRBV5-1 and TRBJ1-1; a weak D match, TRBD1 (5 bases). Germline CDR1 SGHRS, CDR2 YFSETQ. This CDR3 region has 16 residues. Deletions cut 4 bases from V and 0 bases from J, with 16 bases between. The CDR3 DNA reads TGCGCCAGCAGCCTACCTTCGGACACATTGAACACTGAAGCTTTCTTT. Protein sequence: CASSLPSDTLNTEAFF.

This sequence joins TRBV27 and TRBJ2-1; 10 bases match TRBD2. Germline-derived CDR1 and CDR2 are MNHEY and SMNVEV (reference sequence). The junction had 5 bases not matched to a gene; V was cut back by 3 bases and J by 6 bases. The CDR3 has 15 residues. The chain's CDR3 is CASSLLAGATNEQFF. In DNA form, the CDR3 reads TGTGCCAGCAGTTTGCTAGCGGGAGCCACCAATGAGCAGTTCTTC.

The V gene is TRBV13, the J gene TRBJ2-5; 13 bases align to TRBD2. Germline V lookup: CDR1 PRHDT, CDR2 FYEKMQ (reference sequence). CDR3 size: 17 residues. V was clipped by 4 bases and J by 5 bases; unmatched bases: 10. CDR3 sequence: CASSSGTSGDWGETQYF. The CDR3 nucleotides are TGTGCCAGCAGCTCTGGGACTAGCGGGGACTGGGGGGAGACCCAGTACTTC.

The V and J genes are TRBV29-1 and TRBJ1-1; D possibly corresponds to TRBD1 (6 bases). Germline V gene lookup returns CDR1 SQVTM and CDR2 ANQGSEA. The CDR3 consists of 10 residues. With 3 bases removed from V and 8 bases from J, the gap between germline ends came to 7 bases. CDR3 loop: CSVEQGEAFF. CDR3 nucleotides: TGCAGCGTTGAGCAGGGGGAAGCTTTCTTT.

The V call is TRBV27, the J call TRBJ2-7; D not resolved. The V and J ends lost 8 bases and 0 bases respectively, with 5 bases between them. Germline CDR1 reads MNHEY; CDR2 reads SMNVEV (reference sequence). This CDR3 is built from 11 residues. The CDR3 DNA reads as TGTGCCAGCGTCGGCTCCTACGAGCAGTACTTC. It specifies CASVGSYEQYF.

This clone was observed once. The chain combines TRBV2 with TRBJ2-3, with TRBD2 matching 8 bases. Losses at the gene ends were 6 bases for V and 0 bases for J; bases not matched to a gene: 14. Germline CDR1 reads SNHLY; CDR2 reads FYNNEI. This CDR3 comprises 18 residues. The CDR3 here is CASSSSGGARPSTDTQYF. For the CDR3, the DNA is TGTGCCAGCAGCTCCTCCGGGGGGGCCCGACCTAGCACAGATACGCAGTATTTT.